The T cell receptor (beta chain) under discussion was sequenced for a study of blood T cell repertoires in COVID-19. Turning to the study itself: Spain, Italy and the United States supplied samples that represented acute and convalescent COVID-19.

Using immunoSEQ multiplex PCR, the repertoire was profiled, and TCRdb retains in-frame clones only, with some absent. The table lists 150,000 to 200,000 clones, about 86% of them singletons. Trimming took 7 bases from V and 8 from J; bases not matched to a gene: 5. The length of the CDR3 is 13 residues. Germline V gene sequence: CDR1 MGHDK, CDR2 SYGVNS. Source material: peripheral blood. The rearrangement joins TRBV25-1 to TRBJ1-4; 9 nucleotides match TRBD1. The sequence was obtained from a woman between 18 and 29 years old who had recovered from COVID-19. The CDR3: CASTAGTGEKLFF. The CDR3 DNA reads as TGTGCCAGCACCGCCGGGACAGGGGAAAAACTGTTTTTT.